These T cell receptor beta chains were read from a single sample in a study of cytomegalovirus exposure and HLA in healthy donors. The table came from immunoSEQ multiplex PCR; TCRdb's copy has only in-frame clones and leaves some out. The sample includes more than 85,000 clones, under 85% of them seen just once. The specimen sequenced was PBMCs. These receptors were obtained from a boy between 10 and 17 years old in good health and CMV-seronegative. Both conserved end residues are part of each CDR3. The D gene is left open where the match is weak. Rows give clone size only sometimes, using once, few, many, or a class for an expanded clone.

cdr3_nt cdr3_aa d_call v_call clone_size j_call
TGTGCCAGCAGTCGCACAGGGGGGGGCTATGGCTACACCTTC CASSRTGGGYGYTF TRBD1 TRBV27 NA TRBJ1-2
TGTGCCAGCAGTGATGATCCGAGCTCCTACAATGAGCAGTTCTTC CASSDDPSSYNEQFF NA TRBV6-1 few TRBJ2-1
TGTGCCAGCAGCCATACGGGCCTGACAGGGGGATTAGCTGAAGCTTTCTTT CASSHTGLTGGLAEAFF TRBD1 TRBV5-8 few TRBJ1-1
TGTGCCAGCAGCTTGGCCTCTAGCTTGTCGAGCGAGCAGTACTTC CASSLASSLSSEQYF NA TRBV5-4 once TRBJ2-7
TGTGCCAGCAGCACGACTAGCGGGAGTGCCTATGAGCAGTTCTTC CASSTTSGSAYEQFF TRBD2 TRBV28 NA TRBJ2-1
TGTGCCAGCAGCTTACCGAAGAGGGGGCGAGAAACTGAAGCTTTCTTT CASSLPKRGRETEAFF TRBD1 TRBV5-4 NA TRBJ1-1
TGCGCCAGCAGCCAAGTACAGACAGGATCCTATGGCTACACCTTC CASSQVQTGSYGYTF NA TRBV4-1 NA TRBJ1-2
TGTGCCAGCAGCCTGGCGGGCAGCTACAATGAGCAGTTCTTC CASSLAGSYNEQFF NA TRBV6-5 few TRBJ2-1
TGTGCCAGCAGTGTTAGCGGGAGTCGGACAGATACGCAGTATTTT CASSVSGSRTDTQYF TRBD2 TRBV2 NA TRBJ2-3
TGCGCCAGCAGCCAAGCTCCGGGACAGAGTAATGAAAAACTGTTTTTT CASSQAPGQSNEKLFF TRBD1 TRBV4-3 NA TRBJ1-4
TGTGCCAGCAGCTTAGATGGGACAGGGGCCTACGAGCAGTACTTC CASSLDGTGAYEQYF TRBD1 TRBV7-9 NA TRBJ2-7
TGTGCCAGCAGCTTAGTAGCGGGAGGTGAGCAGTTCTTC CASSLVAGGEQFF TRBD2 TRBV7-6 NA TRBJ2-1
TGCAGCGTTACCCGAACTGGGGGGGAGACCCAGTACTTC CSVTRTGGETQYF NA TRBV29-1 NA TRBJ2-5
TGTGCCAGCAGTATTAGCCACATATACGAGCAGTACTTC CASSISHIYEQYF NA TRBV5-6 NA TRBJ2-7
TGTGCCAGCAGTGCACAGGGGGCGCTTAACACTGAAGCTTTCTTT CASSAQGALNTEAFF TRBD1 TRBV6-5 NA TRBJ1-1
TGTGCCAGTCGAACAGGCCCGAACACCGGGGAGCTGTTTTTT CASRTGPNTGELFF NA TRBV6-4 NA TRBJ2-2
TGTGCCAGCAAGCGACAGGACCCTGGGGATGAGCAGTTCTTC CASKRQDPGDEQFF NA TRBV6-5 NA TRBJ2-1
TGTGCCAGCAGCCGGGACGGGAGCTCCTACGAGCAGTACTTC CASSRDGSSYEQYF NA TRBV28 NA TRBJ2-7
TGTGCCAGCAGCTATATCCGAGCGGGGGGCCAAGAGACCCAGTACTTC CASSYIRAGGQETQYF TRBD2 TRBV13 NA TRBJ2-5
TGTGCCAGCAGTTCCGGGACACCAGCTAACTATGGCTACACCTTC CASSSGTPANYGYTF NA TRBV28 NA TRBJ1-2
TGTGCCAGTAGTAATGACAGGAGCTCCTACGAGCAGTACTTC CASSNDRSSYEQYF NA TRBV19 NA TRBJ2-7
TGTGCCAGCAACCGTTTAGCGGGGGGGAACACCGGGGAGCTGTTTTTT CASNRLAGGNTGELFF TRBD2 TRBV7-2 NA TRBJ2-2
TGTGCCAGCAGGGGCACGAGCTCCTACAATGAGCAGTTCTTC CASRGTSSYNEQFF NA TRBV2 NA TRBJ2-1
TGCGCCAGCAGCCGAGGTAAAGGAGGAGGGGACAACTATGGCTACACCTTC CASSRGKGGGDNYGYTF NA TRBV4-1 few TRBJ1-2
TGTGCCAGCAGCCAAGTACAGGCCTTGAACACTGAAGCTTTCTTT CASSQVQALNTEAFF NA TRBV14 once TRBJ1-1
TGTGCCAGCAGTTACGGGGCAGGCAATCAGCCCCAGCATTTT CASSYGAGNQPQHF NA TRBV6-5 NA TRBJ1-5
TGTGCCAGCAGATCGGGATACTCCTACAATGAGCAGTTCTTC CASRSGYSYNEQFF NA TRBV27 NA TRBJ2-1
TGTGCCAGTAGCCAGGGGTCGACTGAAGCTTTCTTT CASSQGSTEAFF NA TRBV19 NA TRBJ1-1
TGTGCCAGCAGCTTGGGACAAGGCCTGTGGGAGCAGTACTTC CASSLGQGLWEQYF NA TRBV7-8 NA TRBJ2-7
TGCAGCGTTGATCAAAGCGGGGGAGAGACCCAGTACTTC CSVDQSGGETQYF TRBD2 TRBV29-1 NA TRBJ2-5
TGTGCCAGCAGCCCAGACGGGGGGCAAGAGACCCAGTACTTC CASSPDGGQETQYF TRBD2 TRBV7-9 once TRBJ2-5
TGTGCCAGCAGTGACTTGGGGACTAGCTCCTACAATGAGCAGTTCTTC CASSDLGTSSYNEQFF TRBD2 TRBV6-4 NA TRBJ2-1
TGTGCCTGGGCGGGACAGCCCTATGTTGGCACCTTC CAWAGQPYVGTF TRBD1 TRBV30 few TRBJ1-2
TGTGCCAGCCGGGACAGGGCCCGAGGGAATCAGCCCCAGCATTTT CASRDRARGNQPQHF TRBD1 TRBV28 NA TRBJ1-5
TGTGCCAGCAGTAGTGGGGACAGGCGCTACGAGCAGTACTTC CASSSGDRRYEQYF TRBD1 TRBV6-5 NA TRBJ2-7
TGTGCCAGCACTCAAGGGAGCTCCTATAATTCACCCCTCCACTTT CASTQGSSYNSPLHF NA TRBV7-8 NA TRBJ1-6
TGTGCCAGCAGCTTTGTAGGGGTAGCGGGGGGTCCAAGCTCCTACAATGAGCAGTTCTTC CASSFVGVAGGPSSYNEQFF TRBD2 TRBV13 NA TRBJ2-1
TGTGCCAGCAGCTCAGGGGCTACTGGGGAGCAGTACTTC CASSSGATGEQYF NA TRBV5-6 NA TRBJ2-7
TGTGCCAGCAGCTTAACCAGGGCAGCCACTTACTATGGCTACACCTTC CASSLTRAATYYGYTF NA TRBV13 NA TRBJ1-2
TGTGCCAGCAAGGGAGGGCTGAGTTTGATCAACACTGAAGCTTTCTTT CASKGGLSLINTEAFF NA TRBV6-6 NA TRBJ1-1
TGTGCCAGCAGTGCGGGGGCAGCTGGGGCCAACGTCCTGACTTTC CASSAGAAGANVLTF NA TRBV28 few TRBJ2-6